This TCR beta chain comes out of a study of T cell changes during pregnancy in multiple sclerosis. The data were produced by immunoSEQ multiplex PCR, yet TCRdb's version contains in-frame clones alone and is incomplete. The table lists 30,000 to 35,000 clones, approximately 86% of them singletons. This CDR3 contains 15 residues. V shed 6 bases and J 7 bases; nucleotides not matched to a gene: 9. The germline V gene has CDR1 SNHLY and CDR2 FYNNEI. The rearrangement joins TRBV2 to TRBJ1-6; 7 bases match TRBD1. This TCR derives from a female donor in good health, enrolled as a control in a pregnancy study. The specimen was CD4+ T cells from peripheral blood mononuclear cells, collected in the first trimester of pregnancy. The CDR3 nucleotides are TGTGCCAGCAGCGGGGACAGAAACTTCAATTCACCCCTCCACTTT. Amino acids: CASSGDRNFNSPLHF.